This TCR beta chain was sequenced for a study of T cell repertoires in cytomegalovirus infection (dated by TCRdb to about 2019). In terms of the full investigation: The peptide stimulations were aimed at well-studied HLA-B-restricted epitopes as well as recently identified HLA-C-restricted CMV epitopes, whose presentation resists viral immunomodulation. The HLA type of each donor mattered for the analysis, because public TCR beta signatures pointed to carriage of CMV infection along with the matching HLA type. Study-wide conclusions, independent of this receptor: In the ex vivo response, HLA-C-restricted CMV-specific TCR beta clonotypes were dominant, and in two of eight donors the single most frequent clonotype came from this HLA-C-restricted group. Cumulative frequency of public TCR beta family members discriminated carriers of CMV infection plus the relevant HLA type in this cohort and an independent 352-donor cohort.

The sample's treatment or condition, from its label and the paper: in vitro stimulation with specific CMV peptide epitopes to enrich CMV-specific T cells. Sequencer: Illumina HiSeq 1500. TCRdb reworked the public reads: Q25 trimming with fastp, MiXCR clone assembly, productive beta chains retained. Each entry is one CDR3 protein sequence, shown with its most common DNA and genes. This sample has about 71,000 distinct CDR3 sequences in its table, and 20% to 25% of those were observed once. The ten largest clones take up roughly 63% of the sample. This clonotype showed up just a few times. Its antigen remains undetermined. It has no much larger one-base neighbor in the sample; base qualities were not kept. Taken from cysteine to phenylalanine, the CDR3 has 13 residues. Of the read, only the CDR3 DNA is kept; its 39 bases are in frame from base 1. V is cut by 7 bases and J by 9 bases, and the space between the germline ends is 15 bases. CDR1 and CDR2, per the germline V gene (reference sequence), are MNHEY and SMNVEV.

This TCR came from a human donor in good health (CMV status not recorded). Some clones in this sample may be carry-over from other donors' samples. The chain joins TRBV27 to TRBJ2-2; matching of 6 bases hints at TRBD2 as the D gene. Sequences were derived from CD8+ T cells from cultured PBMCs, sampled from culture after CMV antigen stimulation. The DNA sequence is TGTGCCAGCAAGGCGACCGGGAGCAGGGAGCTGTTTTTT. The translation is CASKATGSRELFF.